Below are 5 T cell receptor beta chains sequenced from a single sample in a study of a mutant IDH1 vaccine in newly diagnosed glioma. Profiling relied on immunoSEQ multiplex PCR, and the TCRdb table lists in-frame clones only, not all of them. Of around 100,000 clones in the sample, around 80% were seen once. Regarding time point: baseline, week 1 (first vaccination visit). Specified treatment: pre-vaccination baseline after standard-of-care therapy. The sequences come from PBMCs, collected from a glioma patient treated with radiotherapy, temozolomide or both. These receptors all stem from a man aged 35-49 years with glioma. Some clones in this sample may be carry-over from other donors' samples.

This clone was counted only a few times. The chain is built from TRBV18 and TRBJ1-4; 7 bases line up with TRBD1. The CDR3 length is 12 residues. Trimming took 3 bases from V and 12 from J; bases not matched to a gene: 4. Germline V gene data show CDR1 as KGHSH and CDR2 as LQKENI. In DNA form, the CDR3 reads TGTGCCAGCTCACCGAGACAGGGAGAACTGTTTTTT. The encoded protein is CASSPRQGELFF.

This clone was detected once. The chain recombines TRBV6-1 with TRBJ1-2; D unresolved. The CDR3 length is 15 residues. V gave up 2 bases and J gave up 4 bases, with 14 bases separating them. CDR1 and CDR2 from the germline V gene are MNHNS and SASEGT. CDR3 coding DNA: TGTGCCAGCAGTGAACGGTTTCGGCCAGCCTATGGCTACACCTTC. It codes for CASSERFRPAYGYTF.

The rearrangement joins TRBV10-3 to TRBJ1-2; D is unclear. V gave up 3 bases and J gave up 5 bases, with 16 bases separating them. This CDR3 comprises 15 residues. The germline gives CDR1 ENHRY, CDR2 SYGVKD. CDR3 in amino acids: CAISDQPYSLYGYTF. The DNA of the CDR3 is TGTGCCATCAGTGACCAGCCCTATTCGCTGTATGGCTACACCTTC.

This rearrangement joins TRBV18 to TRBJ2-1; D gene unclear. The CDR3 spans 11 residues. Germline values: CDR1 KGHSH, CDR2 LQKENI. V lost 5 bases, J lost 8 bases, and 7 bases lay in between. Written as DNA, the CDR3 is TGTGCCAGCTCAGCCCGCGATGAGCAGTTCTTC. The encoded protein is CASSARDEQFF.

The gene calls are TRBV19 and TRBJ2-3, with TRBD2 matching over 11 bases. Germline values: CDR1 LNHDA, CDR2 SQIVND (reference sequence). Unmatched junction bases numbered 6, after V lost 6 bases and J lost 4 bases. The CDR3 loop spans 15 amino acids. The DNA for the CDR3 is TGTGCCAGTAGCCGACTAGCGGGGATGGCAGATACGCAGTATTTT. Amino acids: CASSRLAGMADTQYF.